This T cell receptor beta chain was observed in a study of shared clonotypes between healthy human individuals. Only Caucasian adults living in Nashville, Tennessee made up the donor group. Naive CD45RA+ and memory CD45RA-negative subsets were split from CD4+ cells. Study-level results: Of the naive CD4 clonotypes, roughly 5% were shared across a handful of donors.

In germline, CDR1 is SQVTM, CDR2 ANQGSEA. The CDR3 consists of 14 residues. V was trimmed by 4 bases and J by 4 bases, leaving 14 bases between them. In regard to this clone: Its antigen is unidentified.

The data were produced by immunoSEQ multiplex PCR, yet TCRdb's version contains in-frame clones alone and is incomplete. The profile shows 2 million to 2.5 million clones, 85% to 95% of them singletons. The sample was naive CD4+ T cells from PBMCs. Subset defined: CD45RA+ positively selected. The chain carries TRBV29-1 and TRBJ1-5; perhaps TRBD1 as D (6 bases). This sequence originates from a man aged 18 to 30 in good health. Some clones in this sample may be carry-over from other donors' samples. The CDR3 is CSVVGGADNQPQHF. As DNA, the CDR3 is TGCAGCGTTGTTGGGGGGGCGGATAATCAGCCCCAGCATTTT. Supplemented by reference TRBV29-1 and TRBJ1-5, the full variable domain reads SAVISQKPSRDICQRGTSLTIQCQVDSQVTMMFWYRQQPGQSLTLIATANQGSEATYESGFVIDKFPISRPNLTFSTLTVSNMSPEDSSIYLCSVVGGADNQPQHFGDGTRLSIL.